This T cell receptor (beta chain) was recorded in a study of chemoradiotherapy in HPV16-positive cancers. Study findings and constraints: HPV-responsive T-cell expansion during chemoradiotherapy was linked to improved recurrence-free survival in HPV16-positive patients. During treatment, candidate HPV-specific clones and E7-related motifs expanded in tumor.

The data were produced by immunoSEQ multiplex PCR, yet TCRdb's version contains in-frame clones alone and is incomplete. The sample includes approximately 3,200 clones, around 94% of them seen just once. On this clone itself: As yet, its antigen is unknown.

Repeated repertoire sampling spanned the course of chemoradiotherapy. The clonotype was recovered from a human donor with HPV-associated anogenital cancer. The sample here was taken from a patient who underwent chemoradiotherapy.

DNA for the CDR3: TGTGCCAGCAGCTTACGGCAAGGGGGGACTAAAACCTACGAGCAGTACTTC. Encoded protein: CASSLRQGGTKTYEQYF. V gene TRBV13 combines with J gene TRBJ2-7; TRBD2 might be the D (7 bases). Trimming removed 2 bases from V and 2 bases from J, with 19 bases in between. Germline V gene data show CDR1 as PRHDT and CDR2 as FYEKMQ (reference sequence). This CDR3 has 17 amino acids. Full variable domain (missing parts from reference TRBV13 and TRBJ2-7): AAGVIQSPRHLIKEKRETATLKCYPIPRHDTVYWYQQGPGQDPQFLISFYEKMQSDKGSIPDRFSAQQFSDYHSELNMSSLELGDSALYFCASSLRQGGTKTYEQYFGPGTRLTVT.